The 9 T cell receptor beta chains below all came from one sample that was sequenced in a study of blood T cell repertoires in COVID-19. Profiling relied on immunoSEQ multiplex PCR, and the TCRdb table lists in-frame clones only, not all of them. There are 180,000 or so clones in the sample; 90% occur only once, and 0.62% lies in the top ten. Sequencing was done on a sample of peripheral blood. The receptors originated from a man between 45 and 60 years old with acute or convalescent COVID-19.

The chain uses TRBV7-2 and TRBJ2-6; the match to TRBD1 covers 7 bases. V dropped 5 bases and J dropped 1; count of bases not matched to a gene: 2. The CDR3 sequence is 15 residues long. The germline V gene encodes CDR1 SGHTA and CDR2 FQGNSA. The CDR3 protein is CASSRRGSGANVLTF. In DNA form, the CDR3 reads TGTGCCAGCAGCCGCAGGGGGTCTGGGGCCAACGTCCTGACTTTC.

In its sample, this clone was seen a few times. The chain recombines TRBV19 with TRBJ2-1; 7 bases are shared with TRBD1. The germline V gene encodes CDR1 LNHDA and CDR2 SQIVND (reference sequence). This CDR3 is 13 amino acids long. With 1 base clipped from V and 9 bases from J, the junction kept 3 bases outside the gene matches. In DNA form, the CDR3 reads TGTGCCAGTAGTATAGGGGACAGAGTTGAGCAGTTCTTC. Encoded protein: CASSIGDRVEQFF.

V usage is TRBV4-2 and J usage is TRBJ2-1, with TRBD1 matching over 8 bases. With 1 base clipped from V and 8 bases from J, the junction kept 4 bases outside the gene matches. Germline V gives CDR1 LGHNA, CDR2 YNFKEQ. CDR3 length: 14 amino acids. The CDR3 DNA is TGTGCCAGCAGCCAAGGACAGGGGTCCCATGAGCAGTTCTTC. Residues: CASSQGQGSHEQFF.

The chain recombines TRBV5-8 with TRBJ2-2, with a weak D call TRBD2 (6 bases). The CDR3 extends over 15 amino acids. CDR1 and CDR2 (germline): SGHTS, YDEGEE. V was trimmed by 3 bases and J by 3 bases, leaving 12 bases between them. The CDR3 spells CASSWAGLDTGELFF. Here the CDR3 DNA reads TGTGCCAGCAGCTGGGCGGGGCTAGACACCGGGGAGCTGTTTTTT.

DNA of the CDR3: TGTGCCAGCAGCCCATCGAGCCCAGATACGCAGTATTTT. It specifies CASSPSSPDTQYF. The V call is TRBV7-9, the J call TRBJ2-3, with no clear D. The CDR3 is 13 amino acids. The V gene lost 5 bases and the J gene lost 4 bases, with 10 bases spanning the gap. Germline CDR1 reads SEHNR; CDR2 reads FQNEAQ (reference sequence).

The rearrangement joins TRBV27 to TRBJ1-1; 7 bases line up with TRBD1. V lost 5 bases to trimming and J lost 5 bases; unmatched junction nucleotides: 8. CDR1 is MNHEY, CDR2 SMNVEV, per germline (reference sequence). CDR3 length: 14 residues. CDR3 DNA sequence: TGTGCCAGCAGTCTTCAACAGGGGCGGACTGAAGCTTTCTTT. Amino acids: CASSLQQGRTEAFF.

The rearrangement uses TRBV30 and TRBJ1-2, with D possibly matching TRBD1 (5 bases). CDR3 size: 15 residues. The V end was cut by 7 bases, the J end by 3 bases, with 21 bases between. Germline lookup yields CDR1 GTSNPN and CDR2 SVGIG (reference sequence). The CDR3 DNA is TGTGCCTCTGTAGGAGGGGTCACAGGTGACTATGGCTACACCTTC. Translation: CASVGGVTGDYGYTF.

The chain uses TRBV28 and TRBJ1-1; D may be TRBD1 (5 bases). Germline V gene lookup returns CDR1 MDHEN and CDR2 SYDVKM. CDR3 size: 16 residues. The V end was cut by 2 bases, the J end by 6 bases, with 19 bases between. The CDR3 nucleotides are TGTGCCAGCAGTTTACCCACAGTGGGGTGGGGGGCTGAAGCTTTCTTT. The encoded protein is CASSLPTVGWGAEAFF.

This clone has a single count. This rearrangement joins TRBV7-6 to TRBJ2-1; the D gene is possibly TRBD2 (5 bases). Per germline, CDR1 SGHVS and CDR2 FNYEAQ. The CDR3 is 16 amino acids. V was trimmed by 3 bases and J by 9 bases, leaving 21 bases between them. The CDR3 spells CASSFTDGGELAEQFF. CDR3 bases: TGTGCCAGCAGCTTCACAGATGGTGGGGAGTTGGCTGAGCAGTTCTTC.